A single sample is the source of the 25 T cell receptor beta chains below, sequenced in a study of identical twins. MiXCR was run by TCRdb on the 5' RACE reads, yielding one entry per CDR3 protein. This sample has some 320,000 distinct CDR3 sequences, with 9% to 15% found just once. This sample also appeared in a second study, on yellow fever vaccine responses in identical twins.

Sample: CD8+ T cells sorted from blood. The receptors were gathered from a woman aged 18-29 years in good health.

This clonotype was seen at least ten times. The chain couples TRBV12-3 or TRBV12-4 to TRBJ1-2; D is unresolved. The V and J ends lost 6 bases and 8 bases respectively, with 10 bases between them. The CDR3 has 11 residues. CDR3 in DNA: TGTGCCAGCAGCCTCGGACGGGGCTACACCTTC. Translated, it gives CASSLGRGYTF.

This clonotype was counted a few times. The chain couples TRBV7-8 to TRBJ2-1; TRBD2 matches 8 bases. The CDR3 is made up of 15 amino acids. Germline V CDR1 and CDR2: SGHVS, FQNEAQ. J was trimmed by 7 bases and V by 1 base; bases with no gene match: 6. The CDR3 sequence: CASSLVTGGRNEQFF. The CDR3 coding sequence is TGTGCCAGCAGCTTAGTTACGGGGGGGCGAAATGAGCAGTTCTTC.

The J gene is TRBJ2-5, the V gene TRBV6-1; 13 nucleotides match TRBD2. Trimming cost V 7 bases and J 5 bases; bases outside gene matches: 10. From germline, CDR1 is MNHNS and CDR2 SASEGT. The CDR3 runs 16 residues. For the CDR3, the DNA is TGTGCCAGCACCCTAAGGACTAGCGGGGGCCATGAGACCCAGTACTTC. Translation: CASTLRTSGGHETQYF.

The genes are TRBV3-1 and TRBJ2-6, with no clear D. CDR3 length equals 18 residues. V was trimmed by 3 bases and J by 0 bases, leaving 15 bases between them. Germline lookup yields CDR1 LGHDT and CDR2 YNNKEL (reference sequence). CDR3 region: CASSQRLTDLSGANVLTF. CDR3 in DNA: TGTGCCAGCAGCCAGAGACTGACCGACCTCTCTGGGGCCAACGTCCTGACTTTC.

The rearrangement joins TRBV12-3 or TRBV12-4 to TRBJ2-1, with D tentatively TRBD1 or TRBD2 (5 bases each). The V gene lost 1 base and the J gene lost 2 bases, with 12 bases spanning the gap. This CDR3 spans 16 amino acids. The CDR3: CASSLEGTLAYNEQFF. In nucleotides, the CDR3 is TGTGCCAGCAGTTTAGAGGGGACGCTGGCCTACAATGAGCAGTTCTTC.

In this sample, this clonotype turned up a few times. The chain has TRBV7-7 and TRBJ2-3, with D uncertain. Germline CDR1 reads SSHAT; CDR2 reads FNYEAQ (reference sequence). This CDR3 is built from 15 residues. With 5 bases removed from V and 4 bases from J, the gap between germline ends came to 16 bases. The CDR3: CASSEDVDKSDTQYF. The CDR3 coding sequence is TGTGCCAGCAGCGAGGACGTTGACAAGTCAGATACGCAGTATTTT.

The chain links TRBV12-3 or TRBV12-4 to TRBJ2-2; 9 bases map to TRBD2. V was pared by 6 bases and J by 2 bases, with 7 bases of the junction left unmatched. The length of the CDR3 is 16 residues. The CDR3 reads CASSRPSGVNTGELFF. The CDR3 bases are TGTGCCAGCAGCCGCCCTAGCGGGGTTAACACCGGGGAGCTGTTTTTT.

V is TRBV27 and J is TRBJ2-7; D perhaps matches TRBD1 (5 bases). The germline V gene encodes CDR1 MNHEY and CDR2 SMNVEV (reference sequence). The germline V and J ends were trimmed by 2 bases and 4 bases, with 12 bases remaining between them. The CDR3 runs 14 residues. CDR3 in DNA: TGTGCCAGCAGTTTACTTCAGGGTTATTACGAGCAGTACTTC. Its translation is CASSLLQGYYEQYF.

The chain combines TRBV9 with TRBJ2-3; D remains ambiguous. Germline CDR1 reads SGDLS; CDR2 reads YYNGEE. The V end was cut by 4 bases, the J end by 6 bases, with 12 bases between. CDR3 length: 13 residues. For the CDR3, the DNA is TGTGCCAGCAGCTCGACCGTGATCGATACGCAGTATTTT. It yields the protein CASSSTVIDTQYF.

The rearrangement uses TRBV7-9 and TRBJ1-1, with TRBD1 identical over 10 bases. V shed 3 bases, J shed 4 bases, and the junction held 2 bases outside the gene matches. Germline loops: CDR1 SEHNR, CDR2 FQNEAQ (reference sequence). This CDR3 comprises 14 residues. The DNA of the CDR3 is TGTGCCAGCAGCTTCGGGACAGGGGTCACTGAAGCTTTCTTT. It specifies CASSFGTGVTEAFF. Full variable domain (outside the CDR3, taken from reference TRBV7-9 and TRBJ1-1): DTGVSQNPRHKITKRGQNVTFRCDPISEHNRLYWYRQTLGQGPEFLTYFQNEAQLEKSRLLSDRFSAERPKGSFSTLEIQRTEQGDSAMYLCASSFGTGVTEAFFGQGTRLTVV.

This clonotype was detected only a few times. CDR3 DNA sequence: TGCGCCAGCAGCCAAGTTCTCACGGGGGGCGAAATAGCTAACTATGGCTACACCTTC. Protein product: CASSQVLTGGEIANYGYTF. The V and J genes are TRBV4-1 and TRBJ1-2; a weak D match, TRBD1 (6 bases). V was pared by 1 base and J by 0 bases, with 21 bases between. The CDR3 length is 19 residues. Germline values: CDR1 MGHRA, CDR2 YSYEKL.

This clonotype has more than one count but fewer than ten. The chain has TRBV28 and TRBJ2-3; tentatively, D is TRBD2 (6 bases). V was pared by 6 bases and J by 5 bases, with 15 bases between. The CDR3 sequence is 14 residues long. CDR1 and CDR2 from the germline V gene are MDHEN and SYDVKM. CDR3 residues: CASRPPGLGDTQYF. CDR3 DNA: TGTGCCAGCAGGCCTCCGGGACTGGGAGATACGCAGTATTTT.

This chain connects TRBV10-2 to TRBJ1-2; TRBD1 might be the D (5 bases). Trimming removed 0 bases at V and 2 bases at J, with 10 bases between. The CDR3 contains 15 residues. Germline CDR1 and CDR2: WSHSY and SAAADI. The CDR3 DNA follows: TGCGCCAGCAGTGAGTCGAAGGCAGGGAACTATGGCTACACCTTC. Translating gives CASSESKAGNYGYTF.

There are a few counts of this clonotype. The chain uses TRBV4-1 and TRBJ2-7, with unresolved D. There are 15 residues in the CDR3. The germline V and J ends were trimmed by 1 base and 2 bases, with 12 bases remaining between them. Germline CDR1 reads MGHRA; CDR2 reads YSYEKL. DNA of the CDR3: TGCGCCAGCAGCCAAGGTCGCAGCAGGACCTACGAGCAGTACTTC. As protein: CASSQGRSRTYEQYF.

For the CDR3, the DNA is TGTGCCAGCAGGAATCGAGGACAGGGGGCAGAACACGGGGAGCTGTTTTTT. Translation: CASRNRGQGAEHGELFF. The rearrangement uses TRBV6-1 and TRBJ2-2; 11 bases agree with TRBD1. The CDR3 consists of 17 residues. J gave up 7 bases and V 6 bases, and 13 bases lay outside the gene matches. Germline V gene data show CDR1 as MNHNS and CDR2 as SASEGT.

This clonotype was recorded a few times. A junction end diverges from the germline sequence, so it may reflect a read error. The chain joins TRBV11-1 to TRBJ2-1; 14 bases align to TRBD2. CDR1 is SGHAT and CDR2 is FQDESV in the germline V gene (reference sequence). The CDR3 loop spans 17 amino acids. The CDR3 nucleotides are TGTGCCAGCAGCCGGACTAGCGGGGGGTTCTCCTTCAATGAGCAGTTCTTC. This translates into CASSRTSGGFSFNEQFF. Variable domain in full (rest from reference TRBV11-1 and TRBJ2-1): EAEVAQSPRYKITEKSQAVAFWCDPISGHATLYWYRQILGQGPELLVQFQDESVVDDSQLPKDRFSAERLKGVDSTLKIQPAELGDSAMYLCASSRTSGGFSFNEQFFGPGTRLTVL.

This chain joins TRBV13 and TRBJ1-2, with 9 bases that match TRBD1. V was clipped by 5 bases and J by 4 bases; unmatched bases: 11. Germline CDR1 reads PRHDT; CDR2 reads FYEKMQ (reference sequence). The length of the CDR3 is 16 residues. This chain's CDR3 is CASSPDRGEVFYGYTF. CDR3 in DNA: TGTGCCAGCAGCCCGGACAGGGGAGAGGTTTTCTATGGCTACACCTTC.

In this sample, this clonotype turned up a few times. The chain carries TRBV4-2 and TRBJ2-7; the match to TRBD2 covers 7 bases. This CDR3 has 15 residues. V lost 0 bases, J lost 3 bases, and 5 bases stayed unmatched. CDR1 and CDR2 (germline): LGHNA, YNFKEQ. CDR3 coding DNA: TGTGCCAGCAGCCAAGAGGGGGACTACCGCTACGAGCAGTACTTC. It specifies CASSQEGDYRYEQYF.

J is TRBJ2-6 and V is TRBV18, with a possible D match to TRBD1 (5 bases). V lost 2 bases, J lost 0 bases, and 14 bases lay in between. This CDR3 is built from 18 residues. Per germline, CDR1 KGHSH and CDR2 LQKENI. The CDR3 sequence is CASSPEGVLGSGANVLTF. CDR3 bases: TGTGCCAGCTCACCAGAAGGGGTTTTGGGCTCTGGGGCCAACGTCCTGACTTTC.

V gene TRBV9 combines with J gene TRBJ2-2; D is perhaps TRBD2 (6 bases). The V gene lost 2 bases and the J gene lost 6 bases, with 17 bases spanning the gap. The CDR3 runs 16 residues. Germline V gene sequence: CDR1 SGDLS, CDR2 YYNGEE. CDR3 sequence: CASSVAGTFPSGELFF. The DNA for the CDR3 is TGTGCCAGCAGCGTCGCCGGGACTTTCCCTTCCGGGGAGCTGTTTTTT.

This clonotype was seen a few times. The V gene is TRBV15, the J gene TRBJ2-5, with a weak D call TRBD2 (6 bases). This CDR3 spans 16 amino acids. Trimming took off 0 bases at V and 2 bases at J, with 13 bases between the two ends. CDR1 is LNHNV and CDR2 is YYDKDF in the germline V gene (reference sequence). The DNA for the CDR3 is TGTGCCACCAGCAGAGAGACGGGGGTACGGCAAGAGACCCAGTACTTC. Amino acids: CATSRETGVRQETQYF. The full variable domain, completed using reference TRBV15 and TRBJ2-5, is DAMVIQNPRYQVTQFGKPVTLSCSQTLNHNVMYWYQQKSSQAPKLLFHYYDKDFNNEADTPDNFQSRRPNTSFCFLDIRSPGLGDTAMYLCATSRETGVRQETQYFGPGTRLLVL.

This chain uses TRBV7-9 with TRBJ2-3; no clear D gene. V shed 4 bases and J shed 7 bases, with 9 bases lying between them. CDR3 length equals 12 residues. Germline loops: CDR1 SEHNR, CDR2 FQNEAQ (reference sequence). The CDR3 DNA sequence: TGTGCCAGCAGCTCCCCGTCCCATACGCAGTATTTT. This translates into CASSSPSHTQYF. Variable domain in full (rest from reference TRBV7-9 and TRBJ2-3): DTGVSQNPRHKITKRGQNVTFRCDPISEHNRLYWYRQTLGQGPEFLTYFQNEAQLEKSRLLSDRFSAERPKGSFSTLEIQRTEQGDSAMYLCASSSPSHTQYFGPGTRLTVL.

CDR3 amino acids: CSVDGRGSLQTQYF. DNA of the CDR3: TGCAGCGTTGACGGCAGGGGCAGCCTACAGACCCAGTACTTC. The chain joins TRBV29-1 to TRBJ2-5; TRBD1 is a possible D gene (6 bases). The germline CDR1 and CDR2 sequences are SQVTM and ANQGSEA. The CDR3 has 14 residues. V gave up 3 bases and J gave up 6 bases, with 17 bases separating them.

This clonotype occurred many times. The rearrangement uses TRBV28 and TRBJ2-1; 8 bases are a match to TRBD2. In germline, CDR1 is MDHEN, CDR2 SYDVKM. With 7 bases clipped from V and 0 bases from J, the junction kept 5 bases outside the gene matches. The CDR3 totals 15 residues. CDR3 protein: CASNRLANSYNEQFF. For the CDR3, the DNA is TGTGCCAGCAACCGACTAGCGAACTCCTACAATGAGCAGTTCTTC.

This chain connects TRBV10-2 to TRBJ2-7; D is perhaps TRBD1 (5 bases). Deletions cut 3 bases from V and 6 bases from J, with 9 bases between. Germline CDR1 is WSHSY and CDR2 is SAAADI. The CDR3 extends over 12 amino acids. CDR3 in DNA: TGCGCCAGCAGTGACCCTAGGGGCGAGCAGTACTTC. This translates into CASSDPRGEQYF.